The 6 T cell receptor beta chains below come from one sample, sequenced in a study of T cell responses to AZD1222 COVID-19 vaccine. Clones were sequenced by immunoSEQ multiplex PCR, and TCRdb holds only the in-frame ones, with some missing. The sample carries fewer than 150,000 clones, roughly 87% recorded once. The sample here was peripheral blood, taken on day 0 of AZD1222 vaccination. Source of these receptors: an adult in good health.

J is TRBJ2-3 and V is TRBV7-6; D unresolved. CDR3 length: 17 amino acids. CDR1 SGHVS and CDR2 FNYEAQ come from the germline V gene. V was cut by 0 bases and J by 0 bases, with 13 bases left in between. CDR3 amino acids: CASSLAAWVTSTDTQYF. The CDR3 nucleotides read TGTGCCAGCAGCTTAGCGGCTTGGGTCACCAGCACAGATACGCAGTATTTT.

This clone has just one count. This chain connects TRBV20-1 to TRBJ2-1; D ambiguous. The CDR3 covers 11 residues. CDR1 and CDR2 from the germline V gene are DFQATT and SNEGSKA (reference sequence). With 6 bases removed from V and 9 bases from J, the gap between germline ends came to 12 bases. CDR3 loop: CSADLAAEQFF. The CDR3 DNA reads TGCAGTGCCGATCTGGCGGCTGAGCAGTTCTTC.

V is TRBV9 and J is TRBJ1-2, with 7 bases that match TRBD1. Germline trimming cut 0 bases from V and 5 bases from J; bases unmatched to any gene: 7. The CDR3 has 15 residues. From germline, CDR1 is SGDLS and CDR2 YYNGEE. The CDR3 DNA reads as TGTGCCAGCAGCGTAGCCCCCGGGACAGTTTATGGCTACACCTTC. As protein: CASSVAPGTVYGYTF. Using reference TRBV9 and TRBJ1-2 for the parts outside the CDR3, the full variable domain is DSGVTQTPKHLITATGQRVTLRCSPRSGDLSVYWYQQSLDQGLQFLIQYYNGEERAKGNILERFSAQQFPDLHSELNLSSLELGDSALYFCASSVAPGTVYGYTFGSGTRLTVV.

V gene TRBV29-1 combines with J gene TRBJ2-1, with 10 bases lining up with TRBD2. This CDR3 has 13 residues. The trim removed 7 bases at V and 9 bases at J, leaving 9 bases unmatched. Germline V gene lookup returns CDR1 SQVTM and CDR2 ANQGSEA. The CDR3 loop reads CSASGTSELEQFF. CDR3 DNA sequence: TGCAGCGCGTCCGGGACTAGCGAACTTGAGCAGTTCTTC.

The chain recombines TRBV19 with TRBJ1-4; D gene ambiguous. The V end lost 5 bases, the J end lost 8 bases, and 18 bases lay between the germline ends. The germline gives CDR1 LNHDA, CDR2 SQIVND (reference sequence). This CDR3 contains 15 residues. The CDR3 loop reads CASSPGPGSGEKLFF. In nucleotides, the CDR3 is TGTGCCAGTAGTCCGGGCCCGGGCTCTGGAGAAAAACTGTTTTTT.

The V call is TRBV6-2 or TRBV6-3, the J call TRBJ1-2; no clear D. V was trimmed by 0 bases and J by 1 base, leaving 18 bases between them. CDR1 is MNHEY, CDR2 SVGEGT, per germline. The CDR3 runs 18 residues. Here the CDR3 reads CASSYSIIGRQYNYGYTF. The CDR3 nucleotides are TGTGCCAGCAGTTACTCGATTATTGGCCGGCAGTATAACTATGGCTACACCTTC.